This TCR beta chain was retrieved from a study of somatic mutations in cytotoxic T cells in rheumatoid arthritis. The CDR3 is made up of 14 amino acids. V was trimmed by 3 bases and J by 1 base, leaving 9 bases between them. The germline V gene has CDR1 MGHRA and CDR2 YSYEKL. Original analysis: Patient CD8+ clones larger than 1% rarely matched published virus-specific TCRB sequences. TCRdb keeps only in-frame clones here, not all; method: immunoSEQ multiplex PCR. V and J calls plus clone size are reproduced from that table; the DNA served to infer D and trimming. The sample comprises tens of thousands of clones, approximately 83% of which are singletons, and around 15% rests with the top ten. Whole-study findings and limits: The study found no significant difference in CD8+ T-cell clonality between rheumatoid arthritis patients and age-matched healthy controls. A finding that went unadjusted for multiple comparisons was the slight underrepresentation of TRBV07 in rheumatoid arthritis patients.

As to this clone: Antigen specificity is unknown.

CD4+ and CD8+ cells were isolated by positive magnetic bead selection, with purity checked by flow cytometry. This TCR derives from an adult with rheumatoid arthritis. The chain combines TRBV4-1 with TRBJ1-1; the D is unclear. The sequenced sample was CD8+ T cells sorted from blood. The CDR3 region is CASSHRQRNTEAFF. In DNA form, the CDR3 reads TGCGCCAGCAGCCACCGGCAGCGGAACACTGAAGCTTTCTTT.